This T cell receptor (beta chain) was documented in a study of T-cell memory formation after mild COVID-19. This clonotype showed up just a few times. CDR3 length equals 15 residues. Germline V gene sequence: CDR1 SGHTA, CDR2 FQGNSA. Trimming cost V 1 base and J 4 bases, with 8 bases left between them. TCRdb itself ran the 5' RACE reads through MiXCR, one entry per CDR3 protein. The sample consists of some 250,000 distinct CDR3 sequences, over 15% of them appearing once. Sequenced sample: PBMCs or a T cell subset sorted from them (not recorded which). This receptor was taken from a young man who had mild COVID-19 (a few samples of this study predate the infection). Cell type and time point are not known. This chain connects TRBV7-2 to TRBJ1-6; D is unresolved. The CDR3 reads CASSLEAAYNSPLHF. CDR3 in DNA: TGTGCCAGCAGCTTAGAAGCAGCTTATAATTCACCCCTCCACTTT.